This T cell receptor beta chain was captured in a study of beta chain features in type 1 diabetes listed by TCRdb under 2018. Some background on the complete study: No differences in mean age, gender distribution, total cell number or subset yield were found between patients and healthy donors. A total of 90 million to 120 million sorted cells were examined across all samples, and a strong correlation was observed between cell number per subset and RNA yield. The study compared the TCRB repertoires of sorted circulating CD4+ T cell subsets in recently diagnosed type 1 diabetes patients with those in matched healthy donors. Regulatory and stem cell-like memory subsets were isolated from only 8 patients and about 8 healthy donors, whereas naive and central memory subsets came from all 28 donors.

Remarks on this clone: This clone's antigen is unknown. Nothing much larger sits one base from this clone, and base qualities are not available.

From each donor, a single peripheral blood sample of approximately 120 mL on average was drawn into heparinised tubes. Using a panel that included CD45RO, CCR7, CD25, CD127, CD95 and CD27, naive, central memory, regulatory and stem cell-like memory CD4+ T cells were sorted on a BD FACSAria II. Every sorted population had a purity above 95%. Right away, PBMCs were isolated by Lymphoprep density gradient centrifugation and were stained directly, with no culture step. Samples were stained and sorted in pairs, with one healthy donor and one patient per experiment, so that batch effects were minimized. The CDR3 starts with the cysteine, ends with the phenylalanine, and has 15 residues. This entry keeps only the CDR3 DNA: 45 bases, framed from base 1. For CDR1 and CDR2, the germline V gene lists SGHDT and YYEEEE. Cut back by 4 bases and 4 bases, the V and J ends lie 12 bases apart. General findings and caveats noted by the study authors: Naive, central memory and regulatory TCRB repertoires appeared more similar among patients than among healthy donors. Patients with type 1 diabetes made fewer insertions and deleted more nucleotides at VDJ recombination sites, implying thymic rearrangement abnormalities. A moderate but significant shortening of TCRB CDR3 length was observed in type 1 diabetes patients in all four CD4+ subsets. Only small numbers of individuals were included in the HLA sub-analyses, which left unresolved whether HLA type had any influence on TCRB rearrangement. Because cDNA was sequenced instead of genomic DNA, highly expressing activated cells could be over-represented, though the groups showed no difference in activation or CD3 levels. PCR might favor shorter templates, but patient and control samples were amplified and corrected together, so any skew would affect both groups equally.

The entire amount of isolated RNA was reverse transcribed using the High Capacity cDNA Reverse Transcription Kit, so the sequenced TCRB transcripts were expressed ones. Deep immunoSEQ sequencing was applied to naive, central memory and regulatory T cell samples, giving an average of roughly 3.5 million total reads per sample. Sorted cells were lysed in RLT buffer and RNA was extracted with DNase-treated RNeasy Micro or Mini kits, depending on cell number. To prevent cross-contamination, every cell subset was processed on its own, while patient and healthy donor samples were processed together. Using the immunoSEQ multiplex PCR, TCRB sequences were amplified from cDNA into 87-bp fragments spanning the CDR3 region. Sequencing of the amplicons was performed on the Illumina HiSeq platform. Regarding the original processing steps: PCR bias was corrected computationally using synthetic template baselines, and reads within Hamming distance 2 were collapsed, with unmergeable singletons discarded. By aligning reads against IMGT, V, D and J genes, CDR3 length, and insertions or deletions at six rearrangement sites were assigned. Within each subset, clonotype counts were normalized to sorted cell number, and only after that were true diversity and Gini coefficients computed with the tcR R package. The overlap coefficient, calculated on TCRB nucleotide sequences, was used to measure repertoire sharing. As a proxy for the pre-selection repertoire, out-of-frame TCRB sequences from naive cells were analyzed. TCRdb's version of the immuneACCESS table is confined to in-frame rearrangements and falls short of the full clone set. An unresolved V gene accounts for under half of the shortfall where checked; the remainder is of unknown origin. V and J calls and clone size come straight from that table; D and trimming were deduced from the DNA. The sample table records 300,000 to 350,000 clones; around 19% of these occur just once. 0.035% to 0.05% of the sample is held by the ten biggest clonotypes.

The chain is encoded by TRBV5-6 joined to TRBJ2-6, and possibly TRBD1, on 6 matching bases. The TCR originated in a woman between 18 and 30 years old in good health. The sequenced sample consisted of naive CD4+ T cells from blood. This specimen's cell subset or site label, interpreted: true naive CD4+ T cells. The CDR3 reads CASSRTGSGANVLTF. The DNA sequence reads TGTGCCAGCAGCCGAACAGGGTCGGGGGCCAACGTCCTGACTTTC.